The source of this T cell receptor (beta chain) is a study of blood T cells in healthy people across ages. Study-wide points: Diversity figures derived from one million T cells were judged to underestimate the true value.

The germline gives CDR1 SGHTA, CDR2 FQGTGA. Trimming took 3 bases from V and 4 from J; bases not matched to a gene: 11. There are 16 residues in the CDR3. Worth noting for this clonotype: What it binds is not known.

Alongside a J-beta primer mix, a sample-barcoded 5' primer served in a second PCR lasting about 7 to 12 cycles. From the 5' RACE reads, TCRdb called clonotypes with MiXCR, one entry per CDR3 protein. The top ten hold roughly 9% of the sample, which has over 750,000 distinct CDR3 sequences, about 25% seen once. This sample also belongs to another study, concerning T cells of mothers and their children. As reported in that work: The overlap seen between related mothers and children slightly exceeded that of unrelated pairs, though not significantly.

The receptor comes from a boy aged 10-17 years in good health. Input material: blood. The V and J genes are TRBV7-3 and TRBJ1-1; 7 nucleotides align to TRBD1. In DNA form, the CDR3 reads TGTGCCAGCAGCTTCGCTCCCCGGGACAGTGGCACTGAAGCTTTCTTT. Translated, it gives CASSFAPRDSGTEAFF.